This record concerns one T cell receptor beta chain sequence. No antigen is known for it. Germline loops: CDR1 SEHNR, CDR2 FQNEAQ (reference sequence). The CDR3 runs to 17 residues. V dropped 3 bases and J dropped 2; count of bases not matched to a gene: 6. Noted treatment: 19 received Ad26.COV2.S at low or high dose, single or two shots; several received placebo; per-sample allocation not given. All samples were drawn on day 63, counting from the first vaccine or placebo injection. This entry belongs to a study of Ad26.COV2.S vaccination and SARS-CoV-2 variants. Study-wide background: It was the COV1001 Ad26.COV2.S trial arm that included the donor. Administration of Ad26.COV2.S was intramuscular, either once or twice 56 days apart.

General study points: Researchers reported similar non-spike TCR breadth in vaccine and placebo recipients.

Profiled with immunoSEQ multiplex PCR; TCRdb holds only in-frame clones, not every one. The sample holds more than 300,000 clones; 86% are singletons and the top ten take around 2%. The chain employs TRBV7-9 and TRBJ2-3; 12 bases fit TRBD1. This receptor was identified in a person aged 18-65 years who received the Ad26.COV2.S COVID-19 vaccine or a placebo. Sequencing used peripheral blood, obtained in a trial of Ad26.COV2.S vaccine versus placebo. Here the CDR3 reads CASSFGDRGLDTDTQYF. CDR3 DNA sequence: TGTGCCAGCAGCTTTGGGGACAGGGGGCTGGACACAGATACGCAGTATTTT.